The following is a T cell receptor (beta chain) sequence with its context. This CDR3 is also generated by other DNA sequences in the sample. Here immunoSEQ multiplex PCR was the method, and the copy in TCRdb shows in-frame clones only, minus some. The sample consists of tens of thousands of clones, under 80% of them appearing once. The data stem from a study of radiotherapy plus CTLA-4 blockade in lung cancer. About the study: An objective response was seen in about 17% of patients, and disease control in 25% to 40%.

The TCR comes from a human donor with non-small cell lung cancer who had stable disease on radiotherapy plus ipilimumab. Sample: peripheral blood, taken from a patient treated with radiotherapy plus ipilimumab.

This CDR3 is CASSLGQGPNYGYTF. The CDR3 coding sequence is TGTGCCAGCAGCCTCGGACAGGGCCCTAACTATGGCTACACCTTC. This chain connects TRBV7-9 to TRBJ1-2; 8 bases line up with TRBD1. CDR1 is SEHNR and CDR2 is FQNEAQ in the germline V gene (reference sequence). The CDR3 totals 15 residues. The V and J ends lost 5 bases and 0 bases, in that order; junction bases with no gene match: 5.